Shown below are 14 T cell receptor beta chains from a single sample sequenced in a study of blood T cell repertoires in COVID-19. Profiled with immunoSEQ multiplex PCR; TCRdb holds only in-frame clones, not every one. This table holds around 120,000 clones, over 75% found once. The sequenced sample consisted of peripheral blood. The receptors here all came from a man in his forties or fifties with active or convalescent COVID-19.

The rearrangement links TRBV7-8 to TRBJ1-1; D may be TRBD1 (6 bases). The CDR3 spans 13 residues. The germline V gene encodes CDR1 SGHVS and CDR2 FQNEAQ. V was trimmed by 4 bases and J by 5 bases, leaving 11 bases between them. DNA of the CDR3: TGTGCCAGCAGCTCCAGGGGAGCGACTGAAGCTTTCTTT. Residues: CASSSRGATEAFF.

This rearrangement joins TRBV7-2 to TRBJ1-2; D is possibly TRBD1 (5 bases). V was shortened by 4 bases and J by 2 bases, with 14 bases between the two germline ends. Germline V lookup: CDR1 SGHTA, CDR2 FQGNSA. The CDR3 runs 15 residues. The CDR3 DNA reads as TGTGCCAGCAGCTCCAGCCCTAGGGGAAACTATGGCTACACCTTC. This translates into CASSSSPRGNYGYTF. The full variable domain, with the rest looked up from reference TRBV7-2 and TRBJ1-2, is GAGVSQSPSNKVTEKGKDVELRCDPISGHTALYWYRQSLGQGLEFLIYFQGNSAPDKSGLPSDRFSAERTGGSVSTLTIQRTQQEDSAVYLCASSSSPRGNYGYTFGSGTRLTVV.

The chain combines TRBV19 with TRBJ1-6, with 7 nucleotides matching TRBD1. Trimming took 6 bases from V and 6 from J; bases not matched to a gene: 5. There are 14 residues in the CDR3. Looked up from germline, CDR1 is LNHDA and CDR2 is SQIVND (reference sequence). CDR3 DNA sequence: TGTGCCAGTAGGGGGGACAGCGGTAATTCACCCCTCCACTTT. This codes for CASRGDSGNSPLHF. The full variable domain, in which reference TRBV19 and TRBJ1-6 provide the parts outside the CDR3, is DGGITQSPKYLFRKEGQNVTLSCEQNLNHDAMYWYRQDPGQGLRLIYYSQIVNDFQKGDIAEGYSVSREKKESFPLTVTSAQKNPTAFYLCASRGDSGNSPLHFGNGTRLTVT.

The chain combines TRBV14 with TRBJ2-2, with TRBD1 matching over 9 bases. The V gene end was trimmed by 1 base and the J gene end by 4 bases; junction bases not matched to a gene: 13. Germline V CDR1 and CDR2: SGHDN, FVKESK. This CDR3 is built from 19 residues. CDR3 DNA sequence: TGTGCCAGCAGCCAAGGGAGACCAAGACAGGGGGTGAGCACCGGGGAGCTGTTTTTT. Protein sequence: CASSQGRPRQGVSTGELFF. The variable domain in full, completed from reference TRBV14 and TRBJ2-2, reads EAGVTQFPSHSVIEKGQTVTLRCDPISGHDNLYWYRRVMGKEIKFLLHFVKESKQDESGMPNNRFLAERTGGTYSTLKVQPAELEDSGVYFCASSQGRPRQGVSTGELFFGEGSRLTVL.

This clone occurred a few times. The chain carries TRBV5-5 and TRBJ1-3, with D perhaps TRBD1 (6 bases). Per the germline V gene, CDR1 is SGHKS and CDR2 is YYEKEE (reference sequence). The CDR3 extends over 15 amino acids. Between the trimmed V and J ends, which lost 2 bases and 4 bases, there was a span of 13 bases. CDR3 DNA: TGTGCCAGCAGCTTAGGGGGGGCAGCAGGAAACACCATATATTTT. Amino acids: CASSLGGAAGNTIYF. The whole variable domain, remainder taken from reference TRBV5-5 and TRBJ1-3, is DAGVTQSPTHLIKTRGQQVTLRCSPISGHKSVSWYQQVLGQGPQFIFQYYEKEERGRGNFPDRFSARQFPNYSSELNVNALLLGDSALYLCASSLGGAAGNTIYFGEGSWLTVV.

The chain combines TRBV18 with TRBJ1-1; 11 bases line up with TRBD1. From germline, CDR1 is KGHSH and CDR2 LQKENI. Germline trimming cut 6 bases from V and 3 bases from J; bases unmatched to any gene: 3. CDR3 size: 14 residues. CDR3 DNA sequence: TGTGCCAGCTCTAAGGGACAGGGGGACACTGAAGCTTTCTTT. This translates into CASSKGQGDTEAFF.

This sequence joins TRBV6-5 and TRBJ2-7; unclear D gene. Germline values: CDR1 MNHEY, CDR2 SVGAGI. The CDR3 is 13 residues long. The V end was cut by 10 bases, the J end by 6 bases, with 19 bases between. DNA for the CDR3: TGTGCCATCGCTCACCCCTTGAGGTCCGAGCAGTACTTC. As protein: CAIAHPLRSEQYF.

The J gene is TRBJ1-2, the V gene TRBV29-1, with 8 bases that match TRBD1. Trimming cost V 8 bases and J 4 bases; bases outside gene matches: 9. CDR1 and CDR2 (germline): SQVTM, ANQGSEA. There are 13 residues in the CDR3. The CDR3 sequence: CSIQGETSYGYTF. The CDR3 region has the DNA TGCAGCATACAGGGGGAAACCTCCTATGGCTACACCTTC.

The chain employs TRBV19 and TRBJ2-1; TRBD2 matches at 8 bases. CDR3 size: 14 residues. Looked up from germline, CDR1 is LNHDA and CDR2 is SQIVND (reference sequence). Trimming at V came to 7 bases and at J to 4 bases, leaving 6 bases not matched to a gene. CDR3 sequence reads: CASTSGLGYNEQFF. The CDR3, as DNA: TGTGCCAGTACCTCGGGACTAGGGTACAATGAGCAGTTCTTC.

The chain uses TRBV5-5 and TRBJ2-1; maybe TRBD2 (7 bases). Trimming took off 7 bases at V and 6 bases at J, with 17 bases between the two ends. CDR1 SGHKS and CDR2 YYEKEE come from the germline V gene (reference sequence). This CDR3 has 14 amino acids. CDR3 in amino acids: CASLWGAGVNEQFF. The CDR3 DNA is TGTGCCAGCCTTTGGGGGGCGGGGGTCAATGAGCAGTTCTTC.

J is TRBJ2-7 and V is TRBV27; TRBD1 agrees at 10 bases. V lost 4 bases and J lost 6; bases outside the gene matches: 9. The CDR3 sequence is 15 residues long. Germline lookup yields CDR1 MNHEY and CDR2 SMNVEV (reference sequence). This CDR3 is CASSSPGTGEIEQYF. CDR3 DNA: TGTGCCAGCAGTTCACCCGGGACAGGGGAAATCGAGCAGTACTTC.

The CDR3 sequence is CASSEFISTDTQYF. The CDR3 nucleotides are TGTGCCAGCAGTGAATTTATTAGCACAGATACGCAGTATTTT. The gene calls are TRBV2 and TRBJ2-3; D unresolved. Germline-derived CDR1 and CDR2 are SNHLY and FYNNEI. CDR3 length: 14 amino acids. Trimming stripped 2 bases from V and 0 bases from J, with 6 bases between.

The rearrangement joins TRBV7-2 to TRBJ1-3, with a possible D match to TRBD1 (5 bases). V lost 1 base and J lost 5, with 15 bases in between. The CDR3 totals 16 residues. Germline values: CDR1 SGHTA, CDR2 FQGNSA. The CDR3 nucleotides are TGTGCCAGCAGCTTAGTAGACAGCCGGGGGAGAAACACCATATATTTT. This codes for CASSLVDSRGRNTIYF.

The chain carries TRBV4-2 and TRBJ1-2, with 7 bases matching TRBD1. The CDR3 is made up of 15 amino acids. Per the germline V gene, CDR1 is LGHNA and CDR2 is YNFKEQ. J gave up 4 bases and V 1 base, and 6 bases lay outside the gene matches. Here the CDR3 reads CASSQVGQDGYGYTF. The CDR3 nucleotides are TGTGCCAGCAGCCAAGTCGGACAGGATGGCTATGGCTACACCTTC.